The present T cell receptor (beta chain) was sequenced within a study of cytomegalovirus exposure and HLA in healthy donors. Vbeta (60) and Jbeta (13) primers were used in the PCR. TCRdb's copy holds only in-frame clones and misses some; the assay was immunoSEQ multiplex PCR. Of 150,000 to 200,000 clones listed, around 81% are singletons. The length of the CDR3 is 13 residues. V was cut by 4 bases and J by 4 bases, with 11 bases left in between. Germline CDR1 and CDR2: SQVTM and ANQGSEA. The sequence was obtained from a young man in good health and CMV-seronegative. Input material: PBMCs. The V call is TRBV29-1, the J call TRBJ1-5; D may be TRBD1 (6 bases). This chain's CDR3 is CSVGTGWNQPQHF. DNA for the CDR3: TGCAGCGTTGGAACAGGGTGGAATCAGCCCCAGCATTTT.